Each of the 17 T cell receptor beta chains below was sequenced from the same sample in a study of blood T cell repertoires in COVID-19. Here immunoSEQ multiplex PCR was the method, and the copy in TCRdb shows in-frame clones only, minus some. The data show a few hundred thousand clones, with around 90% seen just once and around a sixth held by the top ten. Sequencing was performed on PBMCs or T cells enriched from blood (not recorded which). Source of these receptors: a woman younger than 45 who had recovered from COVID-19.

For the CDR3, the DNA is TGTGCCAGCAGCTTATCAGGGAATAAGCGTGCAGATACGCAGTATTTT. Translated, it gives CASSLSGNKRADTQYF. The rearrangement joins TRBV13 to TRBJ2-3; D perhaps matches TRBD1 (5 bases). Germline CDR1 is PRHDT and CDR2 is FYEKMQ (reference sequence). With 2 bases removed from V and 4 bases from J, the gap between germline ends came to 16 bases. The CDR3 contains 16 residues.

A single count supports this clone. J is TRBJ2-5 and V is TRBV3-1 (or the pseudogene TRBV3-2); tentative D call: TRBD2 (6 bases). The CDR3 spans 16 residues. V dropped 3 bases and J dropped 5 bases, with 19 bases sitting between them. Germline-derived CDR1 and CDR2 are LGHDT and YNNKEL (reference sequence). The CDR3 region is CASSQGTGAAGETQYF. CDR3 DNA: TGTGCCAGCAGCCAGGGGACCGGCGCGGCGGGGGAGACCCAGTACTTC.

The chain couples TRBV28 to TRBJ2-1; tentatively, D is TRBD1 (6 bases). This CDR3 is 14 amino acids long. Germline V gene lookup returns CDR1 MDHEN and CDR2 SYDVKM. Deletions cut 5 bases from V and 5 bases from J, with 13 bases between. CDR3 residues: CASSTPDRHNEQFF. CDR3 bases: TGTGCCAGCAGTACCCCGGACAGACACAATGAGCAGTTCTTC. The whole variable domain, filled in from reference TRBV28 and TRBJ2-1, reads DVKVTQSSRYLVKRTGEKVFLECVQDMDHENMFWYRQDPGLGLRLIYFSYDVKMKEKGDIPEGYSVSREKKERFSLILESASTNQTSMYLCASSTPDRHNEQFFGPGTRLTVL.

This clone was detected once. The gene calls are TRBV19 and TRBJ1-5; 8 bases are shared with TRBD1. V trimming: 6 bases; J trimming: 6 bases; junction bases outside the gene matches: 10. This CDR3 comprises 15 residues. Germline loops: CDR1 LNHDA, CDR2 SQIVND (reference sequence). CDR3 bases: TGTGCCAGTAGGGTGGCAGGGGGCGGATTTCAGCCCCAGCATTTT. Its protein is CASRVAGGGFQPQHF.

V usage is TRBV10-3 and J usage is TRBJ2-5; 7 positions agree with TRBD2. V shed 0 bases and J 5 bases; nucleotides not matched to a gene: 3. The CDR3 has 14 amino acids. Germline CDR1 ENHRY, CDR2 SYGVKD. CDR3 loop: CAISESTSWETQYF. Written as DNA, the CDR3 is TGTGCCATCAGTGAGTCGACTAGCTGGGAGACCCAGTACTTC.

The genes are TRBV5-1 and TRBJ1-3; no clear D. Germline CDR1 and CDR2: SGHRS and YFSETQ. Trimming removed 2 bases from V and 2 bases from J, with 11 bases in between. This CDR3 has 15 residues. The CDR3 region is CASSFMGATGNTIYF. The DNA of the CDR3 is TGCGCCAGCAGCTTTATGGGCGCGACTGGAAACACCATATATTTT.

The CDR3 reads CASSMGQGHYGYTF. DNA of the CDR3: TGTGCCAGTAGTATGGGACAGGGCCACTATGGCTACACCTTC. The J gene is TRBJ1-2, the V gene TRBV19; 9 bases are a match to TRBD1. Germline V gene lookup returns CDR1 LNHDA and CDR2 SQIVND (reference sequence). This CDR3 has 14 amino acids. J was trimmed by 3 bases and V by 3 bases; bases with no gene match: 2.

V gene TRBV7-3 combines with J gene TRBJ2-3; D not resolved. There are 14 residues in the CDR3. From germline, CDR1 is SGHTA and CDR2 FQGTGA. Trimming took off 5 bases at V and 3 bases at J, with 12 bases between the two ends. The CDR3: CASSTNFGTDTQYF. CDR3 DNA: TGTGCCAGCAGCACGAACTTCGGGACAGATACGCAGTATTTT. The full variable domain, in which reference TRBV7-3 and TRBJ2-3 provide the parts outside the CDR3, is GAGVSQTPSNKVTEKGKYVELRCDPISGHTALYWYRQSLGQGPEFLIYFQGTGAADDSGLPNDRFFAVRPEGSVSTLKIQRTERGDSAVYLCASSTNFGTDTQYFGPGTRLTVL.

The gene calls are TRBV6-5 and TRBJ2-7; 8 bases align to TRBD1. Unmatched junction bases numbered 8, after V lost 0 bases and J lost 4 bases. The V gene's germline CDR1 is MNHEY and CDR2 SVGAGI. The CDR3 extends over 16 amino acids. In nucleotides, the CDR3 is TGTGCCAGCAGTTACTCGAGGGCCAGGGGGCTTTACGAGCAGTACTTC. It encodes CASSYSRARGLYEQYF.

The chain couples TRBV3-1 (or the pseudogene TRBV3-2) to TRBJ2-7, with D possibly being TRBD1 (7 bases). Germline CDR1 and CDR2: LGHDT and YNNKEL (reference sequence). The CDR3 covers 13 residues. V lost 4 bases and J lost 6, with 13 bases in between. This CDR3 reads CASSPRGASEQYF. The CDR3 DNA is TGTGCCAGCAGCCCCAGGGGGGCCAGCGAGCAGTACTTC.

The chain employs TRBV7-9 and TRBJ2-3; tentative D call: TRBD2 (6 bases). CDR1 is SEHNR and CDR2 is FQNEAQ in the germline V gene (reference sequence). V dropped 5 bases and J dropped 2 bases, with 14 bases sitting between them. This CDR3 region has 15 residues. The CDR3 sequence: CASSRGTVATDTQYF. The CDR3 DNA sequence: TGTGCCAGCAGCCGCGGGACCGTAGCCACAGATACGCAGTATTTT.

A word on this clone: A junction boundary mismatches the germline segment, possibly from a read error. V and J are TRBV25-1 and TRBJ2-3, with no clear D. CDR1 and CDR2 from the germline V gene are MGHDK and SYGVNS. This CDR3 comprises 13 residues. CDR3 sequence reads: CTSSARGTDTQYF. For the CDR3, the DNA is TGTACCAGCAGTGCCCGAGGCACAGATACGCAGTATTTT.

The rearrangement uses TRBV13 and TRBJ2-7; 9 bases map to TRBD1. This CDR3 contains 13 residues. The germline V gene encodes CDR1 PRHDT and CDR2 FYEKMQ (reference sequence). Unmatched junction bases numbered 4, after V lost 4 bases and J lost 6 bases. The chain's CDR3 is CASSSQGAGEQYF. The CDR3 region has the DNA TGTGCCAGCAGCTCACAGGGGGCGGGCGAGCAGTACTTC.

The chain is built from TRBV11-2 and TRBJ2-7, with 7 bases aligning to TRBD1. The germline gives CDR1 SGHAT, CDR2 FQNNGV. V shed 5 bases and J 0 bases; nucleotides not matched to a gene: 4. The CDR3 has 14 amino acids. CDR3 nucleotides: TGTGCCAGCAGCAGTAGACAGGGCTCCTACGAGCAGTACTTC. Amino acid sequence: CASSSRQGSYEQYF.

The genes are TRBV6-2 or TRBV6-3 and TRBJ2-5; the D is unclear. V gave up 2 bases and J gave up 5 bases, with 6 bases separating them. Germline loops: CDR1 MNHEY, CDR2 SVGEGT. The CDR3 length is 12 residues. The DNA for the CDR3 is TGTGCCAGCAGTTACCCCATGGAGACCCAGTACTTC. It encodes CASSYPMETQYF.

The rearrangement uses TRBV11-2 and TRBJ1-2, with 9 bases that match TRBD1. CDR1 is SGHAT and CDR2 is FQNNGV in the germline V gene. CDR3 size: 14 residues. J gave up 2 bases and V 4 bases, and 2 bases lay outside the gene matches. CDR3 DNA: TGTGCCAGCAGCTGGGACAGGGCCAACTATGGCTACACCTTC. It translates to CASSWDRANYGYTF. Full variable domain (remainder filled in from reference TRBV11-2 and TRBJ1-2): EAGVAQSPRYKIIEKRQSVAFWCNPISGHATLYWYQQILGQGPKLLIQFQNNGVVDDSQLPKDRFSAERLKGVDSTLKIQPAKLEDSAVYLCASSWDRANYGYTFGSGTRLTVV.

This chain links TRBV5-4 with TRBJ2-7; tentative D call: TRBD2 (7 bases). V lost 4 bases and J 4 bases, leaving 15 bases between the germline ends. CDR1 and CDR2 (germline): SGHNT, YYREEE (reference sequence). The CDR3 sequence is 14 residues long. The CDR3 here is CASSRGGAEYEQYF. The CDR3 nucleotides are TGTGCCAGCAGCAGGGGGGGCGCGGAATACGAGCAGTACTTC.